Shown below are 10 T cell receptor beta chains from a single sample sequenced in a study of T cell repertoires in cytomegalovirus infection. TCRdb re-derived calls from the reads in MiXCR, one entry per CDR3 protein. The sample yields some 500,000 distinct CDR3 sequences, over 35% seen once. These receptors lack a known antigen. The sample in question was cultured PBMCs, obtained from culture after CMV antigen stimulation. The receptors derive from a human donor in good health (CMV status not recorded). Some clones in this sample may be carry-over from other donors' samples.

This clonotype was counted many times. This chain links TRBV7-6 with TRBJ1-3; unclear D gene. Per germline, CDR1 SGHVS and CDR2 FNYEAQ. This CDR3 contains 16 residues. The germline V and J ends were trimmed by 0 bases and 0 bases, with 9 bases remaining between them. The CDR3 spells CASSLAGVPSGNTIYF. The CDR3 nucleotides read TGTGCCAGCAGCTTAGCGGGTGTGCCCTCTGGAAACACCATATATTTT.

The J gene is TRBJ2-7, the V gene TRBV20-1, with D possibly being TRBD1 or TRBD2 (5 bases each). This CDR3 region has 14 residues. The germline CDR1 and CDR2 sequences are DFQATT and SNEGSKA (reference sequence). The V end was cut by 4 bases, the J end by 3 bases, with 16 bases between. The CDR3 region has the DNA TGCAGTGCTATATACGGGGCAGACGGCTACGAGCAGTACTTC. Protein: CSAIYGADGYEQYF.

J is TRBJ1-6 and V is TRBV11-2; no clear D gene. V lost 7 bases to trimming and J lost 10 bases, with 11 bases between them. The CDR3 has 12 amino acids. The germline CDR1 and CDR2 sequences are SGHAT and FQNNGV. CDR3 coding DNA: TGTGCCAGCACGACACTCAGATCACCCCTCCACTTT. This encodes CASTTLRSPLHF.

This chain uses TRBV11-3 with TRBJ2-2; possible D gene TRBD2, 6 bases. The CDR3 has 15 amino acids. CDR1 and CDR2 (germline): SGHNT, YENEEA. V was cut by 5 bases and J by 2 bases, with 12 bases left in between. CDR3 sequence reads: CASSNGGINTGELFF. The CDR3 DNA is TGTGCCAGCAGCAACGGGGGAATCAACACCGGGGAGCTGTTTTTT. The variable domain in full, with the rest retrieved from reference TRBV11-3 and TRBJ2-2, is EAGVVQSPRYKIIEKKQPVAFWCNPISGHNTLYWYLQNLGQGPELLIRYENEEAVDDSQLPKDRFSAERLKGVDSTLKIQPAELGDSAVYLCASSNGGINTGELFFGEGSRLTVL.

This clonotype was seen only a few times. This sequence joins TRBV27 and TRBJ2-3, with TRBD2 as a possible D gene (6 bases). The CDR3 loop spans 16 amino acids. Germline loops: CDR1 MNHEY, CDR2 SMNVEV (reference sequence). The V and J ends lost 2 bases and 3 bases respectively, with 15 bases between them. The DNA of the CDR3 is TGTGCCAGCAGTTTAGTTTCCGGGAGATTGACAGATACGCAGTATTTT. This encodes CASSLVSGRLTDTQYF.

This clonotype was seen just once. DNA for the CDR3: TGTGCCAGCAGCTACAGGGTCTCTGGGGCCAACGTCCTGACTTTC. Its protein is CASSYRVSGANVLTF. This chain joins TRBV6-1 and TRBJ2-6; TRBD1 is a possible D gene (6 bases). The CDR3 runs 15 residues. Trimming took 6 bases from V and 0 from J, leaving 9 bases between them. In germline, CDR1 is MNHNS, CDR2 SASEGT.

J is TRBJ1-2 and V is TRBV28, with D possibly TRBD1 on 5 matching bases. CDR3 length: 13 amino acids. The V gene lost 7 bases and the J gene lost 4 bases, with 13 bases spanning the gap. The V gene's germline CDR1 is MDHEN and CDR2 SYDVKM. CDR3 sequence reads: CASTGQGAYGYTF. The DNA of the CDR3 is TGTGCCAGCACGGGGCAGGGTGCCTATGGCTACACCTTC.

The genes are TRBV6-6 and TRBJ1-5, with a weak D call TRBD1 (6 bases). The CDR3 loop spans 15 amino acids. V was shortened by 4 bases and J by 0 bases, with 10 bases between the two germline ends. Germline V gene lookup returns CDR1 MNHNY and CDR2 SVGAGI (reference sequence). The CDR3 here is CASSWTENSNQPQHF. CDR3 DNA: TGTGCCAGCAGTTGGACAGAAAATAGCAATCAGCCCCAGCATTTT.

The CDR3 protein is CASSLGGTVANYGYTF. CDR3 nucleotides: TGTGCCAGCAGCTTAGGGGGGACAGTCGCTAACTATGGCTACACCTTC. The chain employs TRBV7-2 and TRBJ1-2; 7 bases map to TRBD1. J was trimmed by 0 bases and V by 1 base; bases with no gene match: 5. CDR3 length equals 16 residues. Germline V gives CDR1 SGHTA, CDR2 FQGNSA.

A word on this clonotype: A junction end diverges from the germline sequence, so it may reflect a read error. The V gene is TRBV6-5, the J gene TRBJ1-1; 9 nucleotides align to TRBD1. CDR3 length: 13 amino acids. CDR1 is MNHEY and CDR2 is SVGAGI in the germline V gene. CDR3 sequence reads: CASSDSGTGTAFF. The CDR3 DNA sequence: TGTGCCAGCAGTGACTCCGGGACAGGGACAGCTTTCTTT.